A single sample gave rise to the 21 T cell receptor beta chains below, sequenced in a study of blood T cell repertoires in COVID-19. Generated by immunoSEQ multiplex PCR, the TCRdb table keeps only in-frame clones and is missing some. The profile shows about 100,000 clones, around 90% of them singletons. Sequenced: peripheral blood. These receptors were collected from a woman aged 55-70 years with acute or convalescent COVID-19.

This chain connects TRBV12-3 or TRBV12-4 to TRBJ2-1, with D possibly matching TRBD2 (5 bases). The length of the CDR3 is 13 residues. Deletions cut 2 bases from V and 4 bases from J, with 6 bases between. The chain's CDR3 is CASSLREYNEQFF. The CDR3 DNA reads TGTGCCAGCAGTTTAAGGGAGTACAATGAGCAGTTCTTC.

The chain employs TRBV9 and TRBJ2-2; D not resolved. The CDR3 is 15 amino acids. From germline, CDR1 is SGDLS and CDR2 YYNGEE. Trimming removed 0 bases at V and 5 bases at J, with 11 bases between. This CDR3 reads CASSVDPTLTGELFF. The CDR3 nucleotides read TGTGCCAGCAGCGTAGATCCGACTTTGACCGGGGAGCTGTTTTTT. The full variable domain, its missing parts supplied by reference TRBV9 and TRBJ2-2, is DSGVTQTPKHLITATGQRVTLRCSPRSGDLSVYWYQQSLDQGLQFLIQYYNGEERAKGNILERFSAQQFPDLHSELNLSSLELGDSALYFCASSVDPTLTGELFFGEGSRLTVL.

J is TRBJ2-2 and V is TRBV24-1, with 12 bases lining up with TRBD2. The CDR3 consists of 18 residues. The junction had 9 bases not matched to a gene; V was cut back by 5 bases and J by 3 bases. Germline lookup yields CDR1 KGHDR and CDR2 SFDVKD. The CDR3 spells CATSGSSGRAGDTGELFF. As DNA, the CDR3 is TGTGCCACCAGTGGCTCTAGCGGGAGGGCCGGGGACACCGGGGAGCTGTTTTTT.

V and J are TRBV5-4 and TRBJ2-2, with D possibly matching TRBD1 (8 bases). V lost 1 base, J lost 6 bases, and 13 bases lay in between. Germline V gene data show CDR1 as SGHNT and CDR2 as YYREEE (reference sequence). The CDR3 runs 15 residues. As DNA, the CDR3 is TGTGCCAGCAGCTTGAGCGGGACAGGACCCGGGGAGCTGTTTTTT. Encoded protein: CASSLSGTGPGELFF.

The chain employs TRBV19 and TRBJ2-7; TRBD2 might be the D (5 bases). The CDR3 runs to 13 residues. The V gene's germline CDR1 is LNHDA and CDR2 SQIVND (reference sequence). Trimming stripped 5 bases from V and 0 bases from J, with 8 bases between. The CDR3 nucleotides read TGTGCCAGTAGTCTCGGGAACTCCTACGAGCAGTACTTC. It specifies CASSLGNSYEQYF.

The chain joins TRBV5-1 to TRBJ2-7; 9 bases align to TRBD1. Germline CDR1 is SGHRS and CDR2 is YFSETQ. CDR3 length: 15 residues. The V segment lost 2 bases and the J segment 2 bases; nucleotides outside the gene matches: 5. The CDR3 DNA reads TGCGCCAGCAGCTTTACAGGGGGCGCAACCTACGAGCAGTACTTC. Its protein is CASSFTGGATYEQYF.

This rearrangement joins TRBV3-1 (or the pseudogene TRBV3-2) to TRBJ2-3; tentative D call: TRBD2 (5 bases). CDR3 length equals 17 residues. V was clipped by 0 bases and J by 3 bases, with 16 bases between them. CDR1 and CDR2 (germline): LGHDT, YNNKEL (reference sequence). This CDR3 reads CASSQDVSAWGTDTQYF. The CDR3 bases are TGTGCCAGCAGCCAAGATGTTAGCGCCTGGGGAACAGATACGCAGTATTTT.

The genes are TRBV5-1 and TRBJ1-3; 8 bases match TRBD1. This CDR3 spans 14 amino acids. CDR1 and CDR2 from the germline V gene are SGHRS and YFSETQ. J was trimmed by 6 bases and V by 0 bases; bases with no gene match: 2. The CDR3 bases are TGCGCCAGCAGCTTGGTCCAGGGGGCAAACACCATATATTTT. Its translation is CASSLVQGANTIYF.

The rearrangement joins TRBV10-2 to TRBJ2-1, with D possibly being TRBD2 (7 bases). Trimming pared 1 base from V and 0 bases from J, leaving 16 bases between. The CDR3 length is 18 residues. Germline V gives CDR1 WSHSY, CDR2 SAAADI. Here the CDR3 DNA reads TGCGCCAGCAGTGAGTGGGGGGGGCGGGCTGGCTCCTACAATGAGCAGTTCTTC. This gives the protein CASSEWGGRAGSYNEQFF.

This chain uses TRBV9 with TRBJ1-4, with D hard to call. CDR1 is SGDLS, CDR2 YYNGEE, per germline. Trimming shortened V by 0 bases and J by 2 bases, and 8 bases separated the two germline ends. The length of the CDR3 is 15 residues. The CDR3 nucleotides are TGTGCCAGCAGCGTAGACGGGATTACTAATGAAAAACTGTTTTTT. This codes for CASSVDGITNEKLFF.

This clone was counted a single time. The chain carries TRBV21-1 and TRBJ2-7; the table names TRBD2, a call not compared with the DNA. TRBV21-1 is recorded as a pseudogene. The CDR3 is 15 residues long. CDR3 residues: CASSKVDSQKDEQYF. CDR3 sequence (DNA): TGTGCCAGCAGCAAAGTGGACTCTCAGAAGGACGAGCAGTACTTC.

This clone is a singleton in its sample. The chain couples TRBV18 to TRBJ1-1; 7 bases agree with TRBD1. With V trimmed by 3 bases and J by 1 base, 5 bases remained unmatched. CDR3 length: 15 amino acids. Germline V gene lookup returns CDR1 KGHSH and CDR2 LQKENI. CDR3 DNA: TGTGCCAGCTCACCCCCGGGACAGAGGAACACTGAAGCTTTCTTT. Residues: CASSPPGQRNTEAFF.

The rearrangement uses TRBV11-3 and TRBJ2-1; 10 bases align to TRBD2. V was pared by 5 bases and J by 7 bases, with 14 bases of the junction left unmatched. CDR3 size: 17 residues. CDR1 is SGHNT, CDR2 YENEEA, per germline. The CDR3 loop is CASSDGISGRRKNEQFF. In nucleotides, the CDR3 is TGTGCCAGCAGCGACGGGATTAGCGGGAGGAGGAAAAATGAGCAGTTCTTC.

The chain uses TRBV7-2 and TRBJ1-2; 9 nucleotides align to TRBD1. The CDR3 sequence is 15 residues long. The germline V gene has CDR1 SGHTA and CDR2 FQGNSA. After removal of 6 bases from V and 3 bases from J, the junction contained 8 bases not matched to a gene. The CDR3 sequence is CASRRDRARYYGYTF. The CDR3 DNA reads as TGTGCCAGCAGGCGGGACAGGGCCCGGTACTATGGCTACACCTTC. The entire variable domain, with the rest obtained from reference TRBV7-2 and TRBJ1-2, is as follows: GAGVSQSPSNKVTEKGKDVELRCDPISGHTALYWYRQSLGQGLEFLIYFQGNSAPDKSGLPSDRFSAERTGGSVSTLTIQRTQQEDSAVYLCASRRDRARYYGYTFGSGTRLTVV.

This chain joins TRBV27 and TRBJ2-1; D might be TRBD2 (5 bases). Looked up from germline, CDR1 is MNHEY and CDR2 is SMNVEV (reference sequence). The CDR3 extends over 14 amino acids. V lost 6 bases and J 9 bases, leaving 18 bases between the germline ends. The CDR3 spells CASSVLDVGAEQFF. The DNA of the CDR3 is TGTGCCAGCAGCGTACTAGATGTCGGCGCTGAGCAGTTCTTC.

For the CDR3, the DNA is TGTGCCAGCAGTTTACCTCCAGGGTCAGGGGGAGATACGCAGTATTTT. Its translation is CASSLPPGSGGDTQYF. J is TRBJ2-3 and V is TRBV27; 7 bases line up with TRBD1. The CDR3 covers 16 residues. CDR1 and CDR2 (germline): MNHEY, SMNVEV (reference sequence). The V and J ends lost 2 bases and 5 bases, in that order; junction bases with no gene match: 10.

The chain joins TRBV5-5 to TRBJ1-5; 11 positions agree with TRBD1. This CDR3 is 17 amino acids long. Losses at the gene ends were 4 bases for V and 1 base for J; bases not matched to a gene: 7. Germline V CDR1 and CDR2: SGHKS, YYEKEE (reference sequence). The CDR3 DNA sequence: TGTGCCAGCAGCCGCCGGACAGGGGGCGAAAGCAATCAGCCCCAGCATTTT. Residues: CASSRRTGGESNQPQHF.

This chain links TRBV12-3 or TRBV12-4 with TRBJ1-4; D ambiguous. V dropped 5 bases and J dropped 4 bases, with 8 bases sitting between them. This CDR3 is 13 amino acids long. CDR3 amino acids: CASSIFSNEKLFF. In DNA form, the CDR3 reads TGTGCCAGCAGTATTTTCAGTAATGAAAAACTGTTTTTT.

The chain has TRBV28 and TRBJ2-2; 13 bases are a match to TRBD2. The CDR3 covers 18 residues. Germline lookup yields CDR1 MDHEN and CDR2 SYDVKM. The CDR3, as DNA: TGTGCAAGCCACAAACCCGGACTAGCGGGAGCGACCACCGGGGAGCTGTTTTTT. Protein sequence: CASHKPGLAGATTGELFF. The whole variable domain, remainder taken from reference TRBV28 and TRBJ2-2, is DVKVTQSSRYLVKRTGEKVFLECVQDMDHENMFWYRQDPGLGLRLIYFSYDVKMKEKGDIPEGYSVSREKKERFSLILESASTNQTSMYLCASHKPGLAGATTGELFFGEGSRLTVL.

The chain uses TRBV6-5 and TRBJ1-2; 7 positions match TRBD1. This CDR3 has 12 residues. In germline, CDR1 is MNHEY, CDR2 SVGAGI. After removal of 10 bases from V and 3 bases from J, the junction contained 5 bases not matched to a gene. Written as DNA, the CDR3 is TGTGCCACCCAGGGGGTGTACTATGGCTACACCTTC. It specifies CATQGVYYGYTF.

In its sample, this clone was seen once. The J gene is TRBJ2-7, the V gene TRBV29-1; possibly TRBD1 for D (6 bases). Germline CDR1 reads SQVTM; CDR2 reads ANQGSEA. Deletions cut 4 bases from V and 4 bases from J, with 20 bases between. The CDR3 loop spans 15 amino acids. CDR3 residues: CSVGDRQGGPYEQYF. The CDR3 DNA sequence: TGCAGCGTTGGAGACAGGCAGGGTGGACCTTACGAGCAGTACTTC.